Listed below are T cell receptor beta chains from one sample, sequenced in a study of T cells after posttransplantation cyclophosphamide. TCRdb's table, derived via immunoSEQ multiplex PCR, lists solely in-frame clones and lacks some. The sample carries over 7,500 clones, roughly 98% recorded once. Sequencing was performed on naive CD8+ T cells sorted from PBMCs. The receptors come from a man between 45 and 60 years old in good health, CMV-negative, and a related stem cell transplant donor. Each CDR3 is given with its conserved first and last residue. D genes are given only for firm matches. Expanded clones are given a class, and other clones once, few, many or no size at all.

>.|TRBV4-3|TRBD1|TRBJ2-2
CASSPGTGVLGELFF
TGCGCCAGCAGCCCCGGGACAGGGGTTCTCGGGGAGCTGTTTTTT
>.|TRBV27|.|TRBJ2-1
CASSLVPTISSYNEQFF
TGTGCCAGCAGTTTAGTCCCGACTATTAGCTCCTACAATGAGCAGTTCTTC
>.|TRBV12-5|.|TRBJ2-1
CASGFTSGGYNNEQFF
TGTGCTAGTGGTTTCACCTCTGGCGGGTATAACAATGAGCAGTTCTTC
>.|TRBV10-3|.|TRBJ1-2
CAISESGAGHGYTF
TGTGCCATCAGTGAGTCAGGGGCAGGGCACGGCTACACCTTC
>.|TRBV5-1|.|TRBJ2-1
CASSLRFGDYNEQFF
TGCGCCAGCAGCTTGCGGTTTGGAGACTACAATGAGCAGTTCTTC
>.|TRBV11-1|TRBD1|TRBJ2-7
CASSQGARSYEQYF
TGTGCCAGCAGTCAGGGGGCCCGATCCTACGAGCAGTACTTC
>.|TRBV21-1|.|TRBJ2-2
CASSKSSDSDTGELFF
TGTGCCAGCAGCAAATCATCGGACAGCGACACCGGGGAGCTGTTTTTT
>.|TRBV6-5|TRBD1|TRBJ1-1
CASSYLGTGAPGDAFF
TGTGCCAGCAGTTACCTTGGGACAGGGGCGCCCGGGGACGCTTTCTTT
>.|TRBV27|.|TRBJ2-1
CASSLGHYNEQFF
TGTGCCAGCAGTTTAGGGCACTACAATGAGCAGTTCTTC
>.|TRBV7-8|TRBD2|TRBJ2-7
CASSFMGGVEDEQYF
TGTGCCAGCAGCTTCATGGGGGGGGTTGAGGACGAGCAGTACTTC
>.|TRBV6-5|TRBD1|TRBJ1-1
CASSSTGTGGEAFF
TGTGCCAGCAGCTCTACCGGGACAGGAGGTGAAGCTTTCTTT
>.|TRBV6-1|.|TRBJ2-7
CASSDPVSYEQYF
TGTGCCAGCAGTGATCCAGTCTCCTACGAGCAGTACTTC
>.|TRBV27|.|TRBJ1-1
CASSSDPRAEITSMNTEAFF
TGTGCCAGCAGTTCTGACCCCCGAGCAGAAATCACTAGCATGAACACTGAAGCTTTCTTT
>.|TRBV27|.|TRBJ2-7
CASGLYEQYF
TGTGCCAGCGGACTATACGAGCAGTACTTC
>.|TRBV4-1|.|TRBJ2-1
CASSQPAQLLGAEQFF
TGCGCCAGCAGCCAACCTGCCCAACTACTAGGCGCTGAGCAGTTCTTC
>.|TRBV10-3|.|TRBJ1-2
CAISESKGRANGYTF
TGTGCCATCAGTGAGTCGAAGGGCAGGGCGAATGGCTACACCTTC
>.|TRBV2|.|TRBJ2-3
CASSVGWQYF
TGTGCCAGCAGTGTCGGGTGGCAGTATTTT
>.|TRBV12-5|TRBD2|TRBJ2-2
CANSGRFAGELFF
TGTGCTAATAGCGGGAGGTTCGCCGGGGAGCTGTTTTTT
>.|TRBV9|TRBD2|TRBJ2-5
CASSAPLAGGVEETQYF
TGTGCCAGCAGCGCCCCTCTAGCGGGAGGGGTGGAGGAGACCCAGTACTTC
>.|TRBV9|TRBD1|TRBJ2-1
CASSATGGSGNEQFF
TGTGCCAGCAGCGCCACAGGGGGCTCCGGGAATGAGCAGTTCTTC
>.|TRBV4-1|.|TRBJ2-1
CASSQVLVQVNEQFF
TGCGCCAGCAGCCAAGTACTCGTCCAGGTCAATGAGCAGTTCTTC
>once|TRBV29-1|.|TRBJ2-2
CSGRELFF
TGCAGCGGGCGGGAGCTGTTTTTT
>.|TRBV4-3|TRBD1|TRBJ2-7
CASSQYAVRDRPAYEQYF
TGCGCCAGCAGCCAATATGCTGTCCGGGACAGACCCGCCTACGAGCAGTACTTC
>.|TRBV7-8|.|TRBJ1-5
CASSRLPSGGQGGNQPQHF
TGTGCCAGCAGCCGATTACCCTCGGGCGGCCAGGGCGGCAATCAGCCCCAGCATTTT
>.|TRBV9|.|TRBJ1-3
CASSRGGENTIYF
TGTGCCAGCAGCCGGGGAGGGGAAAACACCATATATTTT
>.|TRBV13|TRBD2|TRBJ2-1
CASSPLAGAPNNEQFF
TGTGCCAGCAGCCCCCTAGCGGGAGCCCCAAACAATGAGCAGTTCTTC
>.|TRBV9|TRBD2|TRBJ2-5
CASSNRLAQETQYF
TGTGCCAGCAGCAACCGACTAGCCCAAGAGACCCAGTACTTC
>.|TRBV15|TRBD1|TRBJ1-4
CATRQGREKLFF
TGTGCCACCAGACAGGGGCGTGAAAAACTGTTTTTT
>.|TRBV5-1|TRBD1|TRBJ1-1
CASSPRDRDLNTEAFF
TGCGCCAGCAGCCCCCGGGACAGGGACCTGAACACTGAAGCTTTCTTT
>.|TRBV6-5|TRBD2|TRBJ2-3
CASSFYSGTDTQYF
TGTGCCAGCAGTTTCTATAGCGGGACAGATACGCAGTATTTT
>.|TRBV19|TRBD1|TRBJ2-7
CATTPGTGAYEQYF
TGTGCCACCACACCTGGGACAGGAGCCTACGAGCAGTACTTC
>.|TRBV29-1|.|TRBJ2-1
CSVEAGEDEQFF
TGCAGCGTTGAAGCGGGGGAAGATGAGCAGTTCTTC
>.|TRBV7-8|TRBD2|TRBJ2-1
CASSLDLAGGYNEQFF
TGTGCCAGCAGCTTAGATCTAGCGGGGGGCTACAATGAGCAGTTCTTC
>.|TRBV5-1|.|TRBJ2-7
CASTLGSSYEQYF
TGCGCCAGCACCCTAGGGAGCTCCTACGAGCAGTACTTC
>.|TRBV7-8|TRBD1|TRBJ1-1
CASSLSETGAEAFF
TGTGCCAGCAGCTTATCCGAAACAGGGGCTGAAGCTTTCTTT
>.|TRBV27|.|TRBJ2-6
CASSLGQGLNVLTF
TGTGCCAGCAGTTTAGGGCAGGGGCTAAACGTCCTGACTTTC
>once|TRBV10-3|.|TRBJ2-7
CAISESAGTGEQYF
TGTGCCATCAGTGAGTCCGCGGGGACGGGGGAGCAGTACTTC
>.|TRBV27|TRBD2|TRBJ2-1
CASSFGAGGVNEQFF
TGTGCCAGCAGTTTTGGAGCGGGAGGGGTCAATGAGCAGTTCTTC
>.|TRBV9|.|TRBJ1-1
CASKGVGTEAFF
TGTGCCAGCAAGGGGGTTGGTACTGAAGCTTTCTTT
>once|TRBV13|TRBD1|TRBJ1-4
CATDPRGPDEKLFF
TGTGCCACGGATCCCAGGGGGCCGGATGAAAAACTGTTTTTT
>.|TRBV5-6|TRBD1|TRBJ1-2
CASSPGTGGLGYTF
TGTGCCAGCAGCCCTGGGACAGGGGGCCTTGGCTACACCTTC
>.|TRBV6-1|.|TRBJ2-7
CASSEVSLLSYEQYF
TGTGCCAGCAGTGAAGTCAGCTTACTATCCTACGAGCAGTACTTC
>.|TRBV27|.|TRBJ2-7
CASSSGQISYEQYF
TGTGCCAGCAGTTCCGGACAGATTTCCTACGAGCAGTACTTC
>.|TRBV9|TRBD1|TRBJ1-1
CASSATGLNTEAFF
TGTGCCAGCAGCGCGACAGGGTTAAACACTGAAGCTTTCTTT
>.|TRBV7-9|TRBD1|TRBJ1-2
CASSLGDRQNYGYTF
TGTGCCAGCAGCTTAGGGGACAGGCAAAACTATGGCTACACCTTC
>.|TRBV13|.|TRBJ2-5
CASSSQEWGPTGTQYF
TGTGCCAGCAGCTCGCAAGAGTGGGGCCCGACGGGGACCCAGTACTTC
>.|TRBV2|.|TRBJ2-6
CASSEAYREGASGANVLTF
TGTGCCAGCAGTGAAGCGTACCGGGAGGGGGCCTCTGGGGCCAACGTCCTGACTTTC
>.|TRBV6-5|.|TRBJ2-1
CASSYSTGEAYNEQFF
TGTGCCAGCAGTTACTCTACGGGGGAGGCTTATAATGAGCAGTTCTTC
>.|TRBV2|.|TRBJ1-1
CASSGMGTGRITEAFF
TGTGCCAGCAGTGGGATGGGAACGGGAAGGATCACTGAAGCTTTCTTT
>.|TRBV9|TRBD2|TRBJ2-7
CASSPGLAGYEQYF
TGTGCCAGCAGCCCCGGACTAGCGGGCTACGAGCAGTACTTC
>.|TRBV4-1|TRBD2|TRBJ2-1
CASSQEAGMTYNEQFF
TGCGCCAGCAGCCAAGAAGCGGGGATGACCTACAATGAGCAGTTCTTC
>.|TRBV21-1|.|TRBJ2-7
CASNPKGQGGDYEQYF
TGTGCCAGTAATCCCAAAGGACAGGGGGGCGACTACGAGCAGTACTTC
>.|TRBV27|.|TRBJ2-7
CASSLDISYEQYF
TGTGCCAGCAGCTTGGACATCTCCTACGAGCAGTACTTC
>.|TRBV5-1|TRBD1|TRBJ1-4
CASRDTGTALNEKLFF
TGCGCCAGCAGAGATACCGGGACAGCTTTAAATGAAAAACTGTTTTTT
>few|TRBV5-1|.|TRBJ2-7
CASSLVAGHYEQYF
TGCGCCAGCAGCTTGGTTGCGGGCCACTACGAGCAGTACTTC
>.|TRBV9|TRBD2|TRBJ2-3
CASSTGTSISDTQYF
TGTGCCAGCAGCACCGGGACTAGTATCTCAGATACGCAGTATTTT
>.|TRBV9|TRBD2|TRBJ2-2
CASSVGASGSGELFF
TGTGCCAGCAGCGTAGGAGCTAGCGGGAGTGGGGAGCTGTTTTTT
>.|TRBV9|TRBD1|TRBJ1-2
CASSDGGTGEYYGYTF
TGTGCCAGCAGTGATGGGGGGACAGGGGAATATTATGGCTACACCTTC
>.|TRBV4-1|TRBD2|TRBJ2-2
CASSPAAGEATGELFF
TGCGCCAGCAGCCCCGCAGCGGGAGAGGCCACCGGGGAGCTGTTTTTT
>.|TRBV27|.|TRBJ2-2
CASSLGSGQITGELFF
TGTGCCAGCAGTTTAGGGAGCGGGCAGATCACCGGGGAGCTGTTTTTT